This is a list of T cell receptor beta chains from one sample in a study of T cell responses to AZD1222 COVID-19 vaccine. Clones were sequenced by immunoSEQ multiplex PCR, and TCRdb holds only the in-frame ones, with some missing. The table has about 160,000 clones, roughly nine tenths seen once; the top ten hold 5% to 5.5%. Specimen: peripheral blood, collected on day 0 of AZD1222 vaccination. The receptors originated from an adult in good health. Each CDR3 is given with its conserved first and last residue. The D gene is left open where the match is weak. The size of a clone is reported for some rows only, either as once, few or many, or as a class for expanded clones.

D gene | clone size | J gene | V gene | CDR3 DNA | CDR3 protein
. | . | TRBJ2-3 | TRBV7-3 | TGTGCCAGCAGCTCGCTCGCCGGGGGAACTAGCACAGATACGCAGTATTTT | CASSSLAGGTSTDTQYF
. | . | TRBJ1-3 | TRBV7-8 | TGTGCCAGCAGCTTAGAAGCGATCTCTGGAAACACCATATATTTT | CASSLEAISGNTIYF
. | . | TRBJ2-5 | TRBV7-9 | TGTGCCAGCAGCCCTACAGGGTTTCAAGAGACCCAGTACTTC | CASSPTGFQETQYF
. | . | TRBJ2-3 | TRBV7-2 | TGTGCCACTAAACCACAGGCTAGCACAGATACGCAGTATTTT | CATKPQASTDTQYF
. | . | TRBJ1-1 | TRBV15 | TGTGCCACCAGCAGAGAAGGCAGGGTAACTGAAGCTTTCTTT | CATSREGRVTEAFF
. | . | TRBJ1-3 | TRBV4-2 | TGTGCCAGCAGCCAGCGAGCGACACAACTCTCTGGAAACACCATATATTTT | CASSQRATQLSGNTIYF
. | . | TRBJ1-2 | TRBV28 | TGTGCCAGCAGTCCCCTCTCTACCGGCTACACCTTC | CASSPLSTGYTF
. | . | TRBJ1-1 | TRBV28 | TGTGCCAGCAGTTTAGGGGCATGGCGCACTGAAGCTTTCTTT | CASSLGAWRTEAFF
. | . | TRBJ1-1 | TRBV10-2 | TGCGCCAGCCGACAGGCGAACACTGAAGCTTTCTTT | CASRQANTEAFF
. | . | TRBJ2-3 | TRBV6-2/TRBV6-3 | TGTGCCAGCAGTTACTTTATACGCAGGGAGCAGGTAGATACGCAGTATTTT | CASSYFIRREQVDTQYF
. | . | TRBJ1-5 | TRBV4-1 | TGCGCCAGCAGCCCCACCAGTGTGAATCAGCCCCAGCATTTT | CASSPTSVNQPQHF
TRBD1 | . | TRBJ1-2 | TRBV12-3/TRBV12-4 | TGTGCCAGCAGTTTAGGATACAGGGGTGGCTACACCTTC | CASSLGYRGGYTF
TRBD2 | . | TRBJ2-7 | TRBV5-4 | TGTGCCAGCAGCTTCGGGCCAGCGGGAGGCGAGCAGTACTTC | CASSFGPAGGEQYF
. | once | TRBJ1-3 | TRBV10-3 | TGTGCCATCGGGGAGGGAGCTTTGACCATATATTTT | CAIGEGALTIYF
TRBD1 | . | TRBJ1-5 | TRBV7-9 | TGTGCCAGCAGCCCCTCGGGACAGGGGGGCAATCAGCCCCAGCATTTT | CASSPSGQGGNQPQHF
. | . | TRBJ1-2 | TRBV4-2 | TGTGCCAGCAGCCAAGAGGACGGCTATGGCTACACCTTC | CASSQEDGYGYTF
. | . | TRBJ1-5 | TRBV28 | TGTGCCAGCAGTTCCCCCTCGGGGATTCTGCCCCAGCATTTT | CASSSPSGILPQHF
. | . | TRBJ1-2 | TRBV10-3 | TGTGCCATCAGTCGACAGCTTAACTATGGCTACACCTTC | CAISRQLNYGYTF
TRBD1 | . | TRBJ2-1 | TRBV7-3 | TGTGCCAGCAGCTACCCGGGACAGGGAGGTTACAATGAGCAGTTCTTC | CASSYPGQGGYNEQFF
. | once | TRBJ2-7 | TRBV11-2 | TGTGCCAGCAGCCCTTTTCAGGGGGGTTCCTACGAGCAGTACTTC | CASSPFQGGSYEQYF
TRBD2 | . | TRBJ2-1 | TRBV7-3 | TGTGCCAGCAGCTTAAGGTCAAGCGGGGGGTACTACAATGAGCAGTTCTTC | CASSLRSSGGYYNEQFF
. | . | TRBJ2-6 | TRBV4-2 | TGTGCCAGCAGCCAAGATGAGGGCGGGGTAGGGAGGCTCGGGGCCAACGTCCTGACTTTC | CASSQDEGGVGRLGANVLTF
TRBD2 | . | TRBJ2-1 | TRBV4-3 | TGCGCCAGCAGCCTAGGACTAGCGCCTTCTAATGAGCAGTTCTTC | CASSLGLAPSNEQFF
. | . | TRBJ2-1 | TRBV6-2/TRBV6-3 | TGTGCCAGCAGTTACTCCAGGCCCCGATCCAATGAGCAGTTCTTC | CASSYSRPRSNEQFF
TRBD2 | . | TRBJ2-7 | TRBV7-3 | TGTGCCAGCAGCTCCCCGGGACTAGCGGGAGGATCCTACGAGCAGTACTTC | CASSSPGLAGGSYEQYF
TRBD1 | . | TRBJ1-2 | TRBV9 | TGTGCCAGCAGCGTCGAACAGGGGGCGCGGGGCTACACCTTC | CASSVEQGARGYTF
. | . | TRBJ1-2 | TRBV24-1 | TGTGCCACCAGTGATTCGACCGGGAGAGGCTACACCTTC | CATSDSTGRGYTF
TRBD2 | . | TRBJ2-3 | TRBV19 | TGTGCCAGTAGTGCAAGACTAGCGGGAGGGCCGAGGGATACGCAGTATTTT | CASSARLAGGPRDTQYF
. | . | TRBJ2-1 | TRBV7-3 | TGTGCCAGCAGCTTGGGAGTTAGCAATGAGCAGTTCTTC | CASSLGVSNEQFF
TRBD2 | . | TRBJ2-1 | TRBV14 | TGTGCCAGCAGCCAAGGGGGTAGCGGGAGGGCCAGGTCCTACAATGAGCAGTTCTTC | CASSQGGSGRARSYNEQFF
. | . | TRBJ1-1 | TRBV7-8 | TGTGCCAGCAGCCGGAGGGACCGCATCTCAAACACTGAAGCTTTCTTT | CASSRRDRISNTEAFF
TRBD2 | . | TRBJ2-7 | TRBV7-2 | TGTGCCAGCAGAATGATAGCGGGAGAGCACGAGCAGTACTTC | CASRMIAGEHEQYF
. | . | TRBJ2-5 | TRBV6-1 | TGTGCCAGCAGTGAAGATCGGCCGCCGCAAGAGACCCAGTACTTC | CASSEDRPPQETQYF
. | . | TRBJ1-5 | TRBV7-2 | TGTGCCAGCAGCATTAAAGGGGGAGGGGATCAGCCCCAGCATTTT | CASSIKGGGDQPQHF
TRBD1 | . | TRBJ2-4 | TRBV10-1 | TGCGCCAGCAGTGATGGGACAGGGATAGCCAAAAACATTCAGTACTTC | CASSDGTGIAKNIQYF
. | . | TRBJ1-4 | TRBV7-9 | TGTGCCAGCACCCCGACAGAAGCTAATGAAAAACTGTTTTTT | CASTPTEANEKLFF
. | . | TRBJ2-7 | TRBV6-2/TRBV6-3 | TGTGCCAGCAGTGATCTCGGACGGGGTGCCTACGAGCAGTACTTC | CASSDLGRGAYEQYF
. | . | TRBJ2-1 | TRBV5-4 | TGTGCCAGCAGCTTGGGGCCGAGCTCCTACAATGAGCAGTTCTTC | CASSLGPSSYNEQFF
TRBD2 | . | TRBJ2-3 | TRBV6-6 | TGTGCCAGTTCCGGGACTAGCGGGAGTACTGCAGATACGCAGTATTTT | CASSGTSGSTADTQYF
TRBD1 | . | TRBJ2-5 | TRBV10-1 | TGCGCCAGCGCCCGCGACAGGGTGGAGACCCAGTACTTC | CASARDRVETQYF
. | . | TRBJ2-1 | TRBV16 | TGTGCCAGCAGCCAATTCGAGGGTGAGCAGTTCTTC | CASSQFEGEQFF
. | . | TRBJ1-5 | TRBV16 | TGTGCCAGCAGCCAATCGGTAACGAGTTTCAATCAGCCCCAGCATTTT | CASSQSVTSFNQPQHF
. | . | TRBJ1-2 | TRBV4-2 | TGTGCCAGCAGCCAACAAGGCGTTACTAACTATGGCTACACCTTC | CASSQQGVTNYGYTF
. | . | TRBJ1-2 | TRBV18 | TGTGCCAGCTCAGTATCGCAGGGAGTAAACTATGGCTACACCTTC | CASSVSQGVNYGYTF
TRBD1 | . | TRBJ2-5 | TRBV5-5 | TGTGCCAGCAGCCCGAGGGGGACAGCCCAAGAGACCCAGTACTTC | CASSPRGTAQETQYF
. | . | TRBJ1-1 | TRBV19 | TGTGCCAGTAGTCCCCTCGGGACATTGAACACTGAAGCTTTCTTT | CASSPLGTLNTEAFF
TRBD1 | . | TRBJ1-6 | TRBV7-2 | TGTGCCAGCAGCTTAGCGGTCACCGGGACAGGGGGCAGTAATTCACCCCTCCACTTT | CASSLAVTGTGGSNSPLHF
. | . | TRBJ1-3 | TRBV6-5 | TGTGCCAGCAAGCGGGACACGTCCACTGGAAACACCATATATTTT | CASKRDTSTGNTIYF
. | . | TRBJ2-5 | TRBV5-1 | TGCGCCAGCAGCTTCAGGGTTGGAGAGACCCAGTACTTC | CASSFRVGETQYF
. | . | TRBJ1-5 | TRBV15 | TGTGCCACCAGCAGAACAGGCATCCATCAGCCCCAGCATTTT | CATSRTGIHQPQHF
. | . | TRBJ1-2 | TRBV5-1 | TGCGCCAGCAGCTCAGGGCCGGGCCCTAACTATGGCTACACCTTC | CASSSGPGPNYGYTF
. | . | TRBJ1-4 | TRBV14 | TGTGCCAGCAGCCCAGGACTGGGACGGGATAATGAAAAACTGTTTTTT | CASSPGLGRDNEKLFF